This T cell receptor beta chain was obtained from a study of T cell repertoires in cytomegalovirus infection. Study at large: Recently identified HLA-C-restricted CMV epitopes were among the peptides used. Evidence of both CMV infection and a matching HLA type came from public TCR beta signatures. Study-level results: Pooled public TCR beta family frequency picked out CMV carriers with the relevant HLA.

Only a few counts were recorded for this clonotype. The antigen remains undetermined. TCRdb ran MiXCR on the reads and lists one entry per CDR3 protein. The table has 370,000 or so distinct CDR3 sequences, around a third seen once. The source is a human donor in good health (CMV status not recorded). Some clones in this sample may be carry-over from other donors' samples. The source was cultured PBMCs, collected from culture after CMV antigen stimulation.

The CDR3 region is CASSRTPGHEKLFF. The CDR3 coding sequence is TGTGCCAGCAGCCGGACACCTGGGCATGAAAAACTGTTTTTT. The chain uses TRBV12-3 or TRBV12-4 and TRBJ1-4, with a tentative D call TRBD1 (5 bases). The CDR3 runs 14 residues. V lost 6 bases, J lost 6 bases, and 14 bases lay in between.